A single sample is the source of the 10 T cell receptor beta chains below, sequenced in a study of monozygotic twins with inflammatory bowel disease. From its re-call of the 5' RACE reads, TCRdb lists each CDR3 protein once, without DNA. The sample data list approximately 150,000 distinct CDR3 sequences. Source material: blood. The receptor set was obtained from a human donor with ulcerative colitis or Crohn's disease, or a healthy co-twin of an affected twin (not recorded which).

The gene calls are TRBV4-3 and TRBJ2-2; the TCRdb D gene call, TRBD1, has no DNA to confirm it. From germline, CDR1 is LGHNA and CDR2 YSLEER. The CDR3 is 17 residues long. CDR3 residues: CASSQVPGQVNTGELFF.

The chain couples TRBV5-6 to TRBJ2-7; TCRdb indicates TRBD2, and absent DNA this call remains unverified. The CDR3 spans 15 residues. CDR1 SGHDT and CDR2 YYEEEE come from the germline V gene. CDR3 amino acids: CASSREGYSSYEQYF.

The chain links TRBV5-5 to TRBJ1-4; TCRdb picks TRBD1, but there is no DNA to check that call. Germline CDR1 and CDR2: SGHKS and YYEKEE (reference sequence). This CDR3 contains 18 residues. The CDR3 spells CASSSEPRDTATNEKLFF.

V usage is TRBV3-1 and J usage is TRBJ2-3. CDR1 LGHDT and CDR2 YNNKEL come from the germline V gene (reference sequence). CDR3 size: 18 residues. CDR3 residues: CASSQAYLQAVSTDTQYF.

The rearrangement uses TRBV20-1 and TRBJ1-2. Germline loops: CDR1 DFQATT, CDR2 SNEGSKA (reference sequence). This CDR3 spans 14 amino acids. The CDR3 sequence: CSAIDSRANYGYTF.

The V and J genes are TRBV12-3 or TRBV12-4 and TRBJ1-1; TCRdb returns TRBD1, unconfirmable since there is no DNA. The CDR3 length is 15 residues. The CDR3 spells CASSLPTGLNTEAFF.

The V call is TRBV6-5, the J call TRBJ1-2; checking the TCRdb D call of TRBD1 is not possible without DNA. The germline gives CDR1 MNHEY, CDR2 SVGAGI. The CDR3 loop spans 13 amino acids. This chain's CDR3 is CASRQGQGYGYTF.

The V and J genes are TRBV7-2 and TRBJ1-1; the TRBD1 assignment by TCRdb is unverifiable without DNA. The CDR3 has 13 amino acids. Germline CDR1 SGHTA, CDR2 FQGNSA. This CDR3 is CASSSDRGTEAFF.

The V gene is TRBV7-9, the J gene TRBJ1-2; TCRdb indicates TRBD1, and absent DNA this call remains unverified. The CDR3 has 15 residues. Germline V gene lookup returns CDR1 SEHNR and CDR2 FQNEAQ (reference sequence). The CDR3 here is CASSTDRGPNYGYTF.

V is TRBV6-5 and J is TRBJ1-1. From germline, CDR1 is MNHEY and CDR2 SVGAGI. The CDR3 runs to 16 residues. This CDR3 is CASSYSSLFGGTEAFF.